This is a list of T cell receptor beta chains from one sample in a study of cytomegalovirus exposure and HLA in healthy donors. Measured with immunoSEQ multiplex PCR; TCRdb has only the in-frame clones, and not every one. Among approximately 110,000 clones listed, roughly 12% were seen once. The sample taken for sequencing was PBMCs. The receptor set was obtained from a man between 40 and 49 years old in good health and CMV-seropositive. CDR3s include the opening cysteine and the closing phenylalanine or tryptophan.

TRBJ2-7 | 16 | TRBV27 | CASSPSGLAGLAEQYF
TRBJ2-1 | 14 | TRBV5-1 | CASSLETGLNEQFF
TRBJ1-2 | 13 | TRBV28 | CASSPRGEYGYTF
TRBJ2-3 | 15 | TRBV2 | CASSELAGPTDTQYF
TRBJ1-5 | 15 | TRBV4-1 | CASSQDSRDNQPQHF
TRBJ2-4 | 12 | TRBV7-2 | CASSLSGYIQYF
TRBJ1-3 | 13 | TRBV6-5 | CASSYGQENTIYF
TRBJ2-7 | 13 | TRBV2 | CASTGTGGNEQYF
TRBJ2-7 | 13 | TRBV11-1 | CASSLRLSYEQYF
TRBJ2-5 | 19 | TRBV6-4 | CASSELGTGSGIRRETQYF
TRBJ2-7 | 18 | TRBV5-6 | CASSGGLVLAGAGYEQYF
TRBJ2-7 | 15 | TRBV5-1 | CASSLGTSGSYEQYF
TRBJ2-2 | 13 | TRBV14 | CASRAGGTGELFF
TRBJ1-1 | 18 | TRBV4-3 | CASSQNSVPGQGVTEAFF
TRBJ2-5 | 15 | TRBV6-1 | CASSAAGGYQETQYF
TRBJ1-5 | 15 | TRBV27 | CASSPDRGGGQPQHF
TRBJ1-4 | 15 | TRBV15 | CATSRRTVLGEKLFF
TRBJ2-7 | 15 | TRBV4-3 | CASSPRDRGSHEQYF
TRBJ1-2 | 16 | TRBV12-2 | CASRTRPRQGYDGYTF
TRBJ2-2 | 15 | TRBV6-5 | CASRSGLAGTGELFF
TRBJ2-6 | 18 | TRBV6-4 | CASINRVREGPGANVLTF
TRBJ2-7 | 13 | TRBV5-1 | CASRLTASYEQYF
TRBJ2-6 | 17 | TRBV2 | CASTLAGLRSGANVLTF
TRBJ2-7 | 18 | TRBV5-1 | CASSLNLPGGTSHYEQYF
TRBJ2-7 | 12 | TRBV2 | CARGSTSGEQYF
TRBJ1-5 | 13 | TRBV7-9 | CASSSNDNQPQHF
TRBJ1-3 | 16 | TRBV28 | CASSRGQAVSGNTIYF
TRBJ2-1 | 16 | TRBV2 | CASSLVQGGSYNEQFF
TRBJ1-2 | 13 | TRBV28 | CASRETGGSGYTF
TRBJ2-3 | 16 | TRBV4-1 | CASSQDGAGGTDTQYF
TRBJ2-5 | 13 | TRBV2 | CASRPAGEETQYF
TRBJ1-1 | 16 | TRBV4-3 | CASSQDLMTQNTEAFF
TRBJ2-1 | 15 | TRBV6-5 | CASSYSPRGGNEQFF
TRBJ2-2 | 15 | TRBV7-3 | CASSLGTRNTGELFF
TRBJ2-7 | 15 | TRBV5-4 | CASSSNLQGIYEQYF
TRBJ2-7 | 13 | TRBV6-1 | CASSETVTYEQYF
TRBJ1-2 | 17 | TRBV4-1 | CASSQPGQGGFNYGYTF
TRBJ1-4 | 14 | TRBV28 | CASSLRTANEKLFF
TRBJ2-7 | 12 | TRBV29-1 | CSVFRAGGEQYF
TRBJ2-1 | 17 | TRBV15 | CATSRPRGGRSYNEQFF
TRBJ2-7 | 20 | TRBV27 | CASSSSVDLPPDPSSYEQYF
TRBJ1-4 | 16 | TRBV7-2 | CASSLWRGRTNEKLFF
TRBJ2-7 | 15 | TRBV19 | CASSFRTGASYEQYF
TRBJ2-7 | 14 | TRBV19 | CASSSSYPGDEQYF
TRBJ2-6 | 17 | TRBV2 | CASNIGLAGAGANVLTF
TRBJ2-7 | 14 | TRBV7-9 | CASSLSQGYYEQYF
TRBJ2-2 | 16 | TRBV2 | CASSKKAGVNTGELFF
TRBJ1-1 | 11 | TRBV2 | CASSQTGMAFF
TRBJ2-7 | 14 | TRBV9 | CASSAGQGGYEQYF
TRBJ2-5 | 15 | TRBV5-6 | CASSPDAGGGETQYF
TRBJ2-4 | 15 | TRBV5-1 | CASSQGLAGKNIQYF
TRBJ2-6 | 16 | TRBV18 | CASSPQADSGANVLTF